The table lists the clone carrying this T cell receptor beta chain with a count of one. Its antigen is still unknown. These data originate in a study of cytomegalovirus exposure and HLA in healthy donors. The PCR had 60 Vbeta and 13 Jbeta primers. Assay used: immunoSEQ multiplex PCR; TCRdb lists only in-frame clones, some missing. The table records 60,000 to 90,000 clones, 65% to 75% of them present only once. This CDR3 region has 14 residues. CDR1 and CDR2 from the germline V gene are MDHEN and SYDVKM. The germline V and J ends were trimmed by 2 bases and 4 bases, with 9 bases remaining between them. The study's findings and limits: The study assumed roughly uniform donor sequencing depth for presence/absence analyses.

It was healthy bone marrow donors who served as donors. Sequenced material: PBMCs. This chain connects TRBV28 to TRBJ1-5; no clear D. The receptor was derived from a man aged 35-49 years in good health and CMV-seropositive. Here the CDR3 reads CASSLGQLNQPQHF. The CDR3 DNA reads TGTGCCAGCAGTTTAGGGCAGTTAAATCAGCCCCAGCATTTT.